The rows below give T cell receptor beta chains drawn from one sample of a study of radiotherapy plus CTLA-4 blockade in lung cancer. This table comes from immunoSEQ multiplex PCR, and its TCRdb copy is limited to in-frame clones, with some not included. The sample lists 90,000 to 100,000 clones; under 85% were seen once. Sequencing was performed on peripheral blood, taken from a patient treated with radiotherapy plus ipilimumab. The receptors derive from a human donor with non-small cell lung cancer who had a partial response to radiotherapy plus ipilimumab. Some clones in this sample may be carry-over from other donors' samples. The CDR3 runs from the conserved cysteine through the conserved F or W. The D gene is left open where the match is weak. Some rows have no size entry. The others give once, few or many, or a class for an expanded clone.

j_call d_call v_call clone_size cdr3_nt cdr3_aa
TRBJ1-2 - TRBV6-1 few TGTGCACCGGCACCCCGGGTTCGGATGCCTGGTTTC CAPAPRVRMPGF
TRBJ2-1 TRBD1 TRBV28 - TGTGCCAGCAGCCGCGACAGGGGTGTCTACAATGAGCAGTTCTTC CASSRDRGVYNEQFF
TRBJ2-1 - TRBV29-1 - TGCAGCGTTACCGCCACTTCATACAATGAGCAGTTCTTC CSVTATSYNEQFF
TRBJ1-6 - TRBV28 - TGTGCCAGCAGTACAACCAGGGGTGGGAATTCACCCCTCCACTTT CASSTTRGGNSPLHF
TRBJ1-5 - TRBV6-5 few TGTGCCAGCAGGGCCCTCAGGGGTTCAATCCAGCCCCAGCATTTT CASRALRGSIQPQHF
TRBJ1-5 - TRBV6-5 once TGTGCCAGCGGCTTAAATCAGCCCCAGCATTTT CASGLNQPQHF
TRBJ2-7 TRBD1 TRBV4-3 - TGCGCCAGCAGCCAAGATTACGTTTTTATGGGGACAGGGAGCTACGAGCAGTACTTC CASSQDYVFMGTGSYEQYF
TRBJ1-4 TRBD1 TRBV30 - TGTGCCTGGAGCGGAGGGGGCGACGAAAAACTGTTTTTT CAWSGGGDEKLFF
TRBJ2-4 TRBD2 TRBV7-3 few TGTGCCAGCAGCCTGGGCATACTCCAACTCGGTACTAGCGGGAGTCCCAAAAACATTCAGTACTTC CASSLGILQLGTSGSPKNIQYF
TRBJ2-3 - TRBV7-6 - TGTGCCAGCAGCTTACTTGAGCCCTACAGCACAGATACGCAGTATTTT CASSLLEPYSTDTQYF
TRBJ2-3 - TRBV2 - TGTGCCAGCAGTATAGCGGCCACAGATACGCAGTATTTT CASSIAATDTQYF
TRBJ1-1 - TRBV4-3 - TGCGCCAGCAGCCAAAACCCCGGACAAGTAATTGAAGCTTTCTTT CASSQNPGQVIEAFF
TRBJ2-5 - TRBV6-6 - TGTGCCTGCAGTTACCCAACCGAGGGGGTGGAAGAGACCCAGTACTTC CACSYPTEGVEETQYF
TRBJ1-2 - TRBV19 - TGTGCCAGTACCTCCGACAGGAACTATGGCTACACCTTC CASTSDRNYGYTF
TRBJ2-7 TRBD1 TRBV6-5 - TGTGCCAGCCGAGACAGGGGACACGAGCAGTACTTC CASRDRGHEQYF
TRBJ1-2 TRBD1 TRBV19 few TGTGCCAGTAGTAGGACAGGGTTGGGCGGCTACACCTTC CASSRTGLGGYTF
TRBJ2-5 - TRBV11-3 - TGTGCCAGCAGCTCATATCTAGCACAAGAGACCCAGTACTTC CASSSYLAQETQYF
TRBJ1-2 TRBD1 TRBV6-1 - TGTGCCAGTGATGGGCTAGGGGGCCTTTGGTATGGCTACACCTTC CASDGLGGLWYGYTF
TRBJ1-4 - TRBV19 - TGTGCCAGTAGTCAGGGCAGGGTTGGAGAAAAACTGTTTTTT CASSQGRVGEKLFF
TRBJ2-2 - TRBV7-9 - TGTGCCAGCAGCTTCTCGGGTTCCACCGGGGAGCTGTTTTTT CASSFSGSTGELFF
TRBJ1-2 - TRBV2 - TGTGCCAGCAGTGGACTTGGACAGCGGATCTCTGGCTACACCTTC CASSGLGQRISGYTF
TRBJ2-4 TRBD1 TRBV7-9 - TGTGCCAGCAGCCCTTGGGACAGGGAGACCCAAAACATTCAGTACTTC CASSPWDRETQNIQYF
TRBJ1-3 - TRBV4-3 - TGCGCCAGCAGCCAAGATCCCGGGGGTGGAAACACCATATATTTT CASSQDPGGGNTIYF
TRBJ2-1 - TRBV7-3 - TGTGCCAGCAGCGCCTTTGAAGCAGGTTACAATGAGCAGTTCTTC CASSAFEAGYNEQFF
TRBJ1-2 - TRBV10-3 - TGTGCCATCAGTGGGGCAGGTTCTGTGGACTATGGCTACACCTTC CAISGAGSVDYGYTF
TRBJ1-6 TRBD1 TRBV30 - TGTGCCTGGAGGACGGATACCGGGACAGGGGGAAGAATACCCCTCCACTTT CAWRTDTGTGGRIPLHF
TRBJ1-1 - TRBV6-5 - TGTGCCAGCTCAGACTTTCAGGGTACTGAAGCTTTCTTT CASSDFQGTEAFF
TRBJ1-4 - TRBV15 - TGTGCCACCAGCCCATTTACAGGGCCCGACGAAAAACTGTTTTTT CATSPFTGPDEKLFF
TRBJ2-7 TRBD2 TRBV11-2 - TGTGCCAGCAGCTTTGGGACTAGCGGGGCCTCCTACGAGCAGTACTTC CASSFGTSGASYEQYF
TRBJ2-7 TRBD2 TRBV9 - TGTGCCAGCAGCGTAGTGGGACTAGGTAGATACGAGCAGTACTTC CASSVVGLGRYEQYF
TRBJ1-5 - TRBV4-3 - TGCGCCAGCAGCCAAGATCGTAGCGCTCAGCCCCAGCATTTT CASSQDRSAQPQHF
TRBJ1-1 - TRBV6-6 - TGTGCCAGCCAATTACAGGGGAACACTGAAGCTTTCTTT CASQLQGNTEAFF
TRBJ2-3 TRBD2 TRBV19 - TGTGCCAGTAAGGTCGGGGGGTCCGTAAATACGCAGTATTTT CASKVGGSVNTQYF
TRBJ2-3 TRBD1 TRBV27 - TGTGCCAGCAGTTTCTGGGCAGGGGGAGATACGCAGTATTTT CASSFWAGGDTQYF
TRBJ2-7 TRBD1 TRBV19 - TGTGCCAGTAGTCTACAGGGGCACGAGCAGTACTTC CASSLQGHEQYF
TRBJ2-7 TRBD2 TRBV18 - TGTGCCAGCTCACCATCCCGGGCGGGAGGTTCATACGAGCAGTACTTC CASSPSRAGGSYEQYF
TRBJ1-2 TRBD1 TRBV9 - TGTGCCAGCCAGGGACAGCTCTATGGCTACACCTTC CASQGQLYGYTF
TRBJ2-2 - TRBV10-1 - TGCGCCAGCAGTGAAACAGCAACTAACACCGGGGAGCTGTTTTTT CASSETATNTGELFF
TRBJ1-3 TRBD1 TRBV19 medium-sized TGTGCCAGCACTGACAGGGGTTGGACCATATATTTT CASTDRGWTIYF
TRBJ2-5 - TRBV2 few TGTGCCAGCAGTGAATACTCAAAGCTGGACTTC CASSEYSKLDF
TRBJ1-2 TRBD1 TRBV11-2 once TGTGCCAGCAGCGAAGCCGGGACAGGGGACTACACCTTC CASSEAGTGDYTF
TRBJ1-2 TRBD1 TRBV30 once TGTGCCTGGAGTGGAGGACAGGGATGGGGCTACACCTTC CAWSGGQGWGYTF
TRBJ2-3 - TRBV14 - TGTGCCAGCAACCCGGGGAGACACACAGATACGCAGTATTTT CASNPGRHTDTQYF
TRBJ2-3 TRBD2 TRBV5-8 - TGTGCCAGCAGCCCCGGACTAGCGATGGCAGATACGCAGTATTTT CASSPGLAMADTQYF
TRBJ2-1 TRBD1 TRBV5-1 - TGCGCCAGCAGCCCCGGACAGGGCTACAATGAGCAGTTCTTC CASSPGQGYNEQFF
TRBJ2-5 TRBD2 TRBV14 - TGTGCCAGCAGCCAAGAATTAGCGGGAGAGGGAGAGACCCAGTACTTC CASSQELAGEGETQYF
TRBJ2-5 TRBD2 TRBV4-2 - TGTGCCAGCAGTGTCGAGCGGGGGGCCAAAGAGACCCAGTACTTC CASSVERGAKETQYF